This TCR beta chain was captured by sequencing in a study of T cell responses to AZD1222 COVID-19 vaccine. Remarks on this clone: Its antigen is undetermined.

The germline V gene has CDR1 SQVTM and CDR2 ANQGSEA. V was shortened by 7 bases and J by 4 bases, with 18 bases between the two germline ends. The CDR3 is 14 amino acids. The protocol was immunoSEQ multiplex PCR, while the TCRdb copy is restricted to in-frame clones and leaves out a portion. Here the sample spans about 200,000 clones, more than 80% being singletons. Findings and limits, study-wide: Vaccine-related CD4 TCRs covered spike, predominating at 160-218 and 743-854. Spike-specific TCR breadth and depth rose after two AZD1222 doses. Clonal diversity was possibly underestimated; the donors were predominantly white British and more often female.

This receptor was identified in an adult who received the MenACWY meningococcal vaccine as a control. Sequenced material: peripheral blood, taken 28 days after the second dose of the MenACWY control vaccine. The chain couples TRBV29-1 to TRBJ2-3; TRBD1 is a possible D gene (6 bases). The CDR3 loop reads CSGRGWNSPDTQYF. In nucleotides, the CDR3 is TGCAGCGGCAGGGGATGGAATTCACCAGATACGCAGTATTTT.